The 3 T cell receptor beta chains below were found in one sample sequenced in a study of cytomegalovirus exposure and HLA in healthy donors. It was with 60 Vbeta and 13 Jbeta primers that the PCR ran. Method: immunoSEQ multiplex PCR; TCRdb's copy keeps in-frame clones and lacks some. The table records around 150,000 clones, approximately 77% of them present only once. The material sequenced was PBMCs. These receptors all come from a woman aged 40-49 years in good health and CMV-seronegative.

The chain links TRBV25-1 to TRBJ1-1; 10 bases map to TRBD1. Germline CDR1 reads MGHDK; CDR2 reads SYGVNS. V shed 6 bases, J shed 6 bases, and the junction held 16 bases outside the gene matches. The CDR3 covers 17 residues. The CDR3: CASRPTPGTGDGAEAFF. In DNA, the CDR3 is TGTGCCAGCAGACCAACGCCCGGGACAGGGGATGGGGCTGAAGCTTTCTTT.

This chain links TRBV5-1 with TRBJ2-5, with 9 nucleotides matching TRBD2. The CDR3 consists of 14 residues. After removal of 6 bases from V and 2 bases from J, the junction contained 5 bases not matched to a gene. The germline CDR1 and CDR2 sequences are SGHRS and YFSETQ. Here the CDR3 DNA reads TGCGCCAGCAAGTTGCGGGGGGGGCAAGAGACCCAGTACTTC. It translates to CASKLRGGQETQYF.

The rearrangement uses TRBV29-1 and TRBJ1-6; D call uncertain. Germline V gene data show CDR1 as SQVTM and CDR2 as ANQGSEA. This CDR3 has 16 residues. V shed 8 bases and J shed 5 bases, with 22 bases lying between them. In nucleotides, the CDR3 is TGCAGCCGCCGTATAAACCCCCGGGGTAATAATTCACCCCTCCACTTT. This encodes CSRRINPRGNNSPLHF.